This T cell receptor beta chain comes out of a study of early T cells in non-severe SARS-CoV-2 infection (dated by TCRdb to the early 2020s). Broadly, across the study: TCR sequencing used bulk RNA from unsorted whole blood, so alpha and beta chains could not be paired. On the study overall, not on this receptor specifically: VDJdb matching was skewed toward anti-spike CD8 responses, so virus-specific expansions were likely underestimated and private and CD4 specificities were missed.

This clonotype has only one observation. What antigen it recognizes has not been identified. No base-level quality is on record; no much larger clone is a single base apart. One read alone is a weak basis. A case-control design nested within a healthcare worker cohort in London, UK, was used, with weekly nasopharyngeal swab PCR tests and blood sampling performed. Between 23 and 31 March 2020, the week of the UK lockdown, healthcare workers were enrolled and then followed up weekly for as long as 16 weeks. From the germline V gene, CDR1 is SGHRS and CDR2 is YFSETQ. V trim: 4 bases; J trim: 0 bases; unmatched bases: 10. The CDR3 numbers 19 residues from cysteine through phenylalanine. Just CDR3 DNA is preserved here, 57 bases in frame from base 1. Libraries were made using 5' RACE. Sequencing took place on a NextSeq 500. In the TCR library protocol, unique molecular identifiers were attached to individual cDNA molecules to correct for PCR bias and sequencing error. TCR alpha and beta chains were both sequenced, and the abundances of alpha and beta sequences in each sample were closely correlated with each other. Under the source paper's analysis protocol: Decombinator V4 was used to perform V gene, J gene and CDR3 annotation of TCR sequences. Expanded TCRs were defined as changing significantly between any two time points under a Poisson model with p below 0.0001. TCR abundances were normalised to the total number of TCRs sequenced in each sample and reported as counts per million. TRAV1-2 paired with TRAJ12, TRAJ20 or TRAJ33 defined MAIT TCRs, while TRAV10 paired with TRAJ18 defined iNKT TCRs. VDJdb, accessed 1 November 2021, was searched for CMV, EBV and SARS-CoV-2 annotated TCRs, with TCRs annotated for multiple antigens excluded. Using fastp at Q25 and MiXCR, TCRdb reprocessed the public reads and kept productive beta chains. Rows with one shared CDR3 protein collapse into an entry with the most common genes and DNA. TCRdb, not the original authors, processed these V and J calls. The sample contains some 57,000 distinct CDR3 sequences, about 10% of them found a single time. The ten largest account for around 4.1% of the sample.

The receptor was derived from an adult who was a healthcare worker with PCR-confirmed SARS-CoV-2 infection or an uninfected control (not recorded which). The V and J genes are TRBV5-1 and TRBJ2-2, with 12 junctional bases fitting TRBD2. The material sequenced was whole blood. The DNA sequence reads TGCGCCAGCAGCATGTTGGTGCTAGCGGGGGGGCCGAACACCGGGGAGCTGTTTTTT. This gives the protein CASSMLVLAGGPNTGELFF.